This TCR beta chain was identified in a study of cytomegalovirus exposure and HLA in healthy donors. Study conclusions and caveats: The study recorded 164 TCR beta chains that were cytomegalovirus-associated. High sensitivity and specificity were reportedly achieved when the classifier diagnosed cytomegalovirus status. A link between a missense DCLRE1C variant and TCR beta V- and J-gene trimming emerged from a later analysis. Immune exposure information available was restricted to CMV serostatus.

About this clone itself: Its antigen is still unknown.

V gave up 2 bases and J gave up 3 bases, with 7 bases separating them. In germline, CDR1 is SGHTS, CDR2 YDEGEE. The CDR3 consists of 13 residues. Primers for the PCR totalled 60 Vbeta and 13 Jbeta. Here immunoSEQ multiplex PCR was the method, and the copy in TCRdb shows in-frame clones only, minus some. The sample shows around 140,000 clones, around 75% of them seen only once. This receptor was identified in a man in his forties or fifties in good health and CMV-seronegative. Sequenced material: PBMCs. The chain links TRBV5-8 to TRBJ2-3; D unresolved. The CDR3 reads CASSFYPTDTQYF. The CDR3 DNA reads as TGTGCCAGCAGCTTCTACCCGACAGATACGCAGTATTTT.